The T cell receptor (beta chain) described here comes from a study of beta chain features in type 1 diabetes. The study, taken as a whole, reports: The naive, central memory and Treg TCRB repertoires of patients appeared to be more similar to one another than those of healthy donors.

The study reverse transcribed the entire isolated RNA, so it sequenced expressed TCRB transcripts. The repertoire was sequenced with immunoSEQ multiplex PCR; TCRdb's copy has only in-frame clones and lacks some. The repertoire holds roughly 450,000 clones, with more than 11% as singletons. V lost 0 bases, J lost 5 bases, and 5 bases stayed unmatched. Germline loops: CDR1 MNHEY, CDR2 SMNVEV (reference sequence). The CDR3 consists of 17 residues. The single heparinised draw taken from each donor contained around 100 mL of blood on average. Remarks on this clone: The antigen is unknown.

The material sequenced was naive CD4+ T cells from blood. The chain is built from TRBV27 and TRBJ2-2; 11 bases fit TRBD2. The receptor's source is a man between 25 and 39 years old in good health. CDR3 in DNA: TGTGCCAGCAGTTTATCGAAACTAGCGGGAGTTACCGGGGAGCTGTTTTTT. Amino acid sequence: CASSLSKLAGVTGELFF.